The source of this T cell receptor (beta chain) is a study of human T cells and chemical hapten exposure (dated by TCRdb to the early 2020s). For context, the study as a whole: For sensitization, 2% DPC in acetone was applied to a roughly 2 cm by roughly 2 cm area of upper inner arm skin. Weekly therapeutic DPC doses were additionally applied to the scalp of patients throughout the approximately 25-week study period. Patch testing was done on the upper back using Finn chambers containing 0.01% DPC, and results were scored after 6 days according to International Contact Dermatitis Research Group standards. Most of the patients in the cohort were female, and the cohort covered alopecia areata with under or over 50% scalp involvement, alopecia totalis and alopecia universalis. Libraries were combined into a pool for sequencing, and differences in TCR yield between samples came mainly from small differences in library volumes within the pool. Peripheral blood TCR repertoire changes were tracked in vivo in alopecia patients during primary and secondary sensitization to the hapten diphenylcyclopropenone (DPC). Blood was sampled from patients pre-sensitization (week 0) and at 2, 6 and about 24 weeks after DPC sensitization. Roughly 30 alopecia patients provided blood for TCR sequencing at one to four time points (pre-sensitization, 2, 6 and 24 weeks). The full study reports these points: Alopecia, a presumed autoimmune disease, was present in all patients, so the immune response of the patients might differ from that of healthy individuals. Repeated subsampling changed both the strength of the expansion versus patch-test correlation and the threshold at which that correlation became significant. The number of TCRs above 1 in 1000 frequency did not change with DPC sensitization; there was no evidence of global repertoire structure alterations. The number of PT1 expanded TCRs positively correlated with patch test score, significant at thresholds 8, 16 and 32 but not 4. Significantly more large CDR3 similarity clusters were formed by expanded TCRs than by pre-sensitization or healthy control sets, consistent with antigen-driven responses.

This clonotype was recorded a few times. Its cognate antigen has yet to be identified. Base qualities are not recorded, but no much larger clone differs from it by a single base. CDR1 and CDR2 are read off the germline V gene as MGHRA and YSYEKL. V loses 1 base at its end and J loses 6 bases; junction bases beyond the gene matches: 6. Reading from cysteine to phenylalanine, the CDR3 counts 15 amino acids. The sequence is cut down to CDR3 DNA, 45 bases in frame from base 1. What this sample's time point label stands for: patch test 2, 6 weeks after DPC sensitization. This specimen's treatment or condition label, per the study, means: therapeutic diphenylcyclopropenone sensitization with weekly scalp DPC. At every patch-test visit, the blood draw took place before the patch test was put on. Patients were eligible if aged 18 to 70, diagnosed with alopecia and judged suitable for DPC therapy, and pregnant patients were excluded. Unfractionated whole blood was collected in Tempus Blood RNA tubes, and total RNA was extracted from that blood.

The library was generated by RACE. The run used a NextSeq 500. Library preparation attached unique molecular identifiers to individual cDNA molecules for quantitative, reproducible TCR counting. For every blood RNA sample, sequencing covered both the TCR alpha and TCR beta chains. The paper's processing steps were these. Samples had a median of roughly 91,000 TCRs, with a range from roughly 20,000 to 690,600. V, J and CDR3 annotation of the TCR reads was carried out using the Decombinator software suite. To make PS versus PT1 abundance plots, every sample was subsampled to the same number of TCRs (28,000). TCRs were defined as expanded if absent before sensitization and observed at least eight times at the 2-week time point. TCRdb itself trimmed the public reads at Q25 with fastp, ran MiXCR and retained productive beta chains. Identical CDR3 proteins give one entry, which carries the most common genes and DNA. These V and J calls originate from TCRdb's pipeline instead of the authors' own analysis. In all, the sample holds some 100,000 distinct CDR3 sequences, and about a tenth of those were seen once. The ten largest clonotypes hold 2.5% to 3.5% of the sample.

The sequencing used whole blood, collected in connection with sensitization to the hapten diphenylcyclopropenone (DPC). This TCR came from a middle-aged woman with alopecia areata. Some clones in this sample may be carry-over from other donors' samples. The sequence joins TRBV4-1 to TRBJ2-3, and 8 junction bases match TRBD2. This receptor carries the CDR3 CASSQAGGPSDTQYF. The sequenced DNA is TGCGCCAGCAGCCAAGCGGGGGGGCCCTCTGATACGCAGTATTTT.